Here is one TCR beta chain with its context. The data derive from a study of shared clonotypes between healthy human individuals. The wider study: The people who gave samples were two women and a few men aged 18 to 49.

Trimming left V 5 bases short and J 8 bases short, with 9 bases between. This CDR3 comprises 12 residues. CDR1 MDHEN and CDR2 SYDVKM come from the germline V gene. Sequencing used immunoSEQ multiplex PCR; TCRdb keeps in-frame clones, though not all of them. Of about 2.4 million clones in the sample, 80% to 95% are singletons; the top ten hold 0.36%. The sequenced sample consisted of naive CD4+ T cells from PBMCs. The subset here: CD45RA+ positively selected. The clonotype originates from a man aged 18 to 29 in good health. Some clones in this sample may be carry-over from other donors' samples. V gene TRBV28 combines with J gene TRBJ2-2; no clear D gene. The CDR3 DNA follows: TGTGCCAGCAGTACGACCCGGGGGGAGCTGTTTTTT. Translated: CASSTTRGELFF.